A few counts support the clone carrying this T cell receptor (beta chain). The study ran its PCR with 60 Vbeta and 13 Jbeta primers. Using immunoSEQ multiplex PCR, the repertoire was profiled, and TCRdb retains in-frame clones only, with some absent. Of under 200,000 clones in the sample, roughly 90% were seen once. This CDR3 is built from 12 residues. Germline V gives CDR1 MNHNS, CDR2 SASEGT. Trimming left V 2 bases short and J 4 bases short, with 6 bases between. The data derive from a study of cytomegalovirus exposure and HLA in healthy donors. Sequences were obtained from PBMCs. The gene calls are TRBV6-1 and TRBJ2-7; TRBD2 might be the D (5 bases). The receptor was derived from a boy younger than 10 in good health and CMV-seronegative. CDR3 coding DNA: TGTGCCAGCAGTGAAACGGGATACGAGCAGTACTTC. Amino acids: CASSETGYEQYF.